Following are 25 T cell receptor beta chains from one sample sequenced in a study of blood T cell repertoires in COVID-19. Using immunoSEQ multiplex PCR, the repertoire was profiled, and TCRdb retains in-frame clones only, with some absent. The data contain 150,000 to 200,000 clones, 86% of them singletons. Sequenced sample: PBMCs or T cells enriched from blood (not recorded which). These receptors all come from a woman aged 35 to 49 in a cohort exposed to, infected with or recovered from COVID-19 (not recorded which).

This clone was found a few times. CDR3 nucleotide sequence: TGTGCCAGCAGCTTAGACAGTAATCAGCCCCAGCATTTT. As protein: CASSLDSNQPQHF. J is TRBJ1-5 and V is TRBV7-7; D gene uncertain. The length of the CDR3 is 13 residues. The germline gives CDR1 SSHAT, CDR2 FNYEAQ (reference sequence). Trimming pared 1 base from V and 4 bases from J, leaving 5 bases between.

Concerning this clone itself: The CDR3 does not end in the conserved phenylalanine or tryptophan, so this is likely a read error. The DNA is left out, because the CDR3 cannot be placed on it with certainty; the CDR3 is given as TCRdb lists it. The chain uses TRBV3-1 (or the pseudogene TRBV3-2) and TRBJ1-3; TRBD1 reflects the table's D call only, with no check against the DNA. The CDR3 has 9 residues if both end residues are counted. CDR1 and CDR2 from the germline V gene are LGHDT and YNNKEL (reference sequence). CDR3 region: CASIPGQNL.

The chain uses TRBV18 and TRBJ1-1; 8 bases agree with TRBD1. Per germline, CDR1 KGHSH and CDR2 LQKENI. The CDR3 contains 16 residues. V gave up 0 bases and J gave up 0 bases; unmatched junction bases: 3. The CDR3 bases are TGTGCCAGCTCACCACCGCGGACAGGGATGAACACTGAAGCTTTCTTT. This sequence encodes CASSPPRTGMNTEAFF.

Of note for this clone: Additional DNA sequences in this sample encode the identical CDR3. J is TRBJ2-7 and V is TRBV11-2; D uncertain. This CDR3 contains 12 residues. Germline CDR1 is SGHAT and CDR2 is FQNNGV. V lost 2 bases and J 3 bases, leaving 5 bases between the germline ends. This chain's CDR3 is CASSLSVYEQYF. In DNA form, the CDR3 reads TGTGCCAGCAGCTTATCTGTCTACGAGCAGTACTTC. The whole variable domain, remainder taken from reference TRBV11-2 and TRBJ2-7, is EAGVAQSPRYKIIEKRQSVAFWCNPISGHATLYWYQQILGQGPKLLIQFQNNGVVDDSQLPKDRFSAERLKGVDSTLKIQPAKLEDSAVYLCASSLSVYEQYFGPGTRLTVT.

On this clone: Other DNA sequences in this sample translate to the same CDR3. This chain uses TRBV4-1 with TRBJ1-5; perhaps TRBD1 as D (6 bases). The CDR3 runs to 14 residues. Germline V CDR1 and CDR2: MGHRA, YSYEKL. Trimming took off 2 bases at V and 7 bases at J, with 12 bases between the two ends. The CDR3 DNA reads TGCGCCAGCAGCCAACCGGGCCAGGGGCAGCCCCAGCATTTT. Its translation is CASSQPGQGQPQHF.

A few counts support this clone. The chain combines TRBV18 with TRBJ2-2; TRBD1 might be the D (5 bases). V was cut by 3 bases and J by 4 bases, with 12 bases left in between. Germline CDR1 and CDR2: KGHSH and LQKENI. The CDR3 runs 15 residues. CDR3 DNA: TGTGCCAGCTCACCGTTAGGGGCCAGCACCGGGGAGCTGTTTTTT. This encodes CASSPLGASTGELFF.

The J gene is TRBJ2-2, the V gene TRBV7-9; D perhaps matches TRBD2 (5 bases). This CDR3 spans 16 amino acids. V was trimmed by 8 bases and J by 0 bases, leaving 16 bases between them. CDR1 SEHNR and CDR2 FQNEAQ come from the germline V gene (reference sequence). The CDR3 nucleotides are TGTGCCAGCTCCCGGGTGGGAGACACGAACACCGGGGAGCTGTTTTTT. It specifies CASSRVGDTNTGELFF. The complete variable domain, with remaining parts taken from reference TRBV7-9 and TRBJ2-2, reads DTGVSQNPRHKITKRGQNVTFRCDPISEHNRLYWYRQTLGQGPEFLTYFQNEAQLEKSRLLSDRFSAERPKGSFSTLEIQRTEQGDSAMYLCASSRVGDTNTGELFFGEGSRLTVL.

The chain joins TRBV19 to TRBJ1-1; D not resolved. This CDR3 contains 15 residues. Trimming took 2 bases from V and 1 from J, leaving 11 bases between them. Germline CDR1 reads LNHDA; CDR2 reads SQIVND (reference sequence). CDR3 protein: CASSISPSGNTEAFF. CDR3 in DNA: TGTGCCAGTAGTATATCCCCGAGCGGGAACACTGAAGCTTTCTTT.

This chain links TRBV6-5 with TRBJ1-5; a weak D match, TRBD1 (5 bases). Germline CDR1 is MNHEY and CDR2 is SVGAGI. V was shortened by 6 bases and J by 2 bases, with 11 bases between the two germline ends. CDR3 length equals 14 residues. The CDR3 nucleotides are TGTGCCAGCAGCCGCAGACAGCGCAATCAGCCCCAGCATTTT. Amino acids: CASSRRQRNQPQHF.

The chain's CDR3 is CASSSSGANYGYTF. CDR3 nucleotide sequence: TGTGCCAGCAGCTCATCCGGAGCTAACTATGGCTACACCTTC. The rearrangement links TRBV7-2 to TRBJ1-2; D is unclear. The CDR3 spans 14 residues. Germline CDR1 is SGHTA and CDR2 is FQGNSA. The V end was cut by 4 bases, the J end by 0 bases, with 9 bases between.

The chain employs TRBV5-1 and TRBJ1-1, with 9 bases aligning to TRBD1. The CDR3 extends over 17 amino acids. V was clipped by 4 bases and J by 3 bases; unmatched bases: 13. Germline V gene lookup returns CDR1 SGHRS and CDR2 YFSETQ. The CDR3 spells CASSPTYGTGGYTEAFF. The DNA of the CDR3 is TGCGCCAGCAGCCCCACCTATGGAACAGGGGGCTACACTGAAGCTTTCTTT. Based on the CDR3 plus reference TRBV5-1 and TRBJ1-1, the full variable domain is KAGVTQTPRYLIKTRGQQVTLSCSPISGHRSVSWYQQTPGQGLQFLFEYFSETQRNKGNFPGRFSGRQFSNSRSEMNVSTLELGDSALYLCASSPTYGTGGYTEAFFGQGTRLTVV.

The chain combines TRBV7-9 with TRBJ2-4; D not resolved. This CDR3 has 15 amino acids. Germline CDR1 SEHNR, CDR2 FQNEAQ (reference sequence). The V end was cut by 5 bases, the J end by 1 base, with 12 bases between. CDR3 DNA: TGTGCCAGCAGCATCAGTTCCTCGGCCAAAAACATTCAGTACTTC. Residues: CASSISSSAKNIQYF.

The chain uses TRBV25-1 and TRBJ2-1, with 9 positions matching TRBD1. This CDR3 is 16 amino acids long. V shed 2 bases, J shed 5 bases, and the junction held 7 bases outside the gene matches. CDR1 MGHDK and CDR2 SYGVNS come from the germline V gene. Here the CDR3 reads CASSEGGTGIHNEQFF. DNA of the CDR3: TGTGCCAGCAGTGAAGGAGGGACAGGGATTCACAATGAGCAGTTCTTC. The full variable domain, rest sourced from reference TRBV25-1 and TRBJ2-1, is EADIYQTPRYLVIGTGKKITLECSQTMGHDKMYWYQQDPGMELHLIHYSYGVNSTEKGDLSSESTVSRIRTEHFPLTLESARPSHTSQYLCASSEGGTGIHNEQFFGPGTRLTVL.

The chain couples TRBV19 to TRBJ2-3, with D possibly being TRBD2 (6 bases). This CDR3 region has 14 residues. The germline V gene has CDR1 LNHDA and CDR2 SQIVND (reference sequence). Trimming removed 1 base at V and 4 bases at J, with 9 bases between. CDR3 loop: CASSIVGGPDTQYF. The CDR3 DNA is TGTGCCAGTAGTATAGTGGGGGGACCAGATACGCAGTATTTT.

The chain couples TRBV7-6 to TRBJ1-5, with a tentative D call TRBD1 (6 bases). CDR3 length: 15 residues. Trimming took 1 base from V and 5 from J, leaving 12 bases between them. The V gene's germline CDR1 is SGHVS and CDR2 FNYEAQ. CDR3 loop: CASSLDGGGHQPQHF. Written as DNA, the CDR3 is TGTGCCAGCAGCTTAGATGGCGGGGGGCATCAGCCCCAGCATTTT.

The genes are TRBV19 and TRBJ1-1; D is unclear. Deletions cut 1 base from V and 3 bases from J, with 6 bases between. The CDR3 totals 13 residues. CDR1 LNHDA and CDR2 SQIVND come from the germline V gene (reference sequence). The DNA of the CDR3 is TGTGCCAGTAGTATAGGGGCCTACACTGAAGCTTTCTTT. Translated, it gives CASSIGAYTEAFF.

The chain combines TRBV19 with TRBJ1-2; D gene unclear. Trimming left V 1 base short and J 0 bases short, with 6 bases between. Germline assignment: CDR1 LNHDA and CDR2 SQIVND (reference sequence). The CDR3 has 14 amino acids. The CDR3 loop is CASSIAATNYGYTF. The CDR3 DNA follows: TGTGCCAGTAGTATAGCAGCGACTAACTATGGCTACACCTTC.

This chain joins TRBV7-8 and TRBJ1-5; D unclear. V dropped 5 bases and J dropped 0 bases, with 5 bases sitting between them. The CDR3 runs 13 residues. Germline CDR1 and CDR2: SGHVS and FQNEAQ. The DNA for the CDR3 is TGTGCCAGCAGCGTTTATAGCAATCAGCCCCAGCATTTT. It yields the protein CASSVYSNQPQHF.

This clone occurred a few times. This chain connects TRBV24-1 to TRBJ2-1; 9 nucleotides agree with TRBD2. Germline values: CDR1 KGHDR, CDR2 SFDVKD. The CDR3 runs to 15 residues. Trimming removed 0 bases from V and 9 bases from J; junction bases left unmatched: 5. The CDR3 DNA sequence: TGTGCCACCAGTGATTTGCAGCGGGAGGTTATTGAGCAGTTCTTC. This sequence encodes CATSDLQREVIEQFF.

This clone was recorded once. V is TRBV30 and J is TRBJ2-3; TRBD2 matches 13 bases. Germline lookup yields CDR1 GTSNPN and CDR2 SVGIG (reference sequence). Germline trimming cut 3 bases from V and 2 bases from J; bases unmatched to any gene: 8. This CDR3 spans 17 amino acids. CDR3 protein: CAWSPKGLAGLTDTQYF. CDR3 in DNA: TGTGCCTGGAGCCCAAAGGGACTAGCGGGACTCACAGATACGCAGTATTTT.

V is TRBV29-1 and J is TRBJ1-2; D is possibly TRBD1 (5 bases). Looked up from germline, CDR1 is SQVTM and CDR2 is ANQGSEA. With 6 bases removed from V and 8 bases from J, the gap between germline ends came to 16 bases. The CDR3 consists of 12 residues. As DNA, the CDR3 is TGCAGCGTCGTGGGACTCCCGGCGGGCTACACCTTC. Translated: CSVVGLPAGYTF.

DNA for the CDR3: TGTGCCAGCAGCTTAGAGTGGGGACTAGCGGCCAATGAGCAGTTCTTC. Its protein is CASSLEWGLAANEQFF. This chain connects TRBV11-3 to TRBJ2-1; 11 bases match TRBD2. The CDR3 covers 16 residues. In germline, CDR1 is SGHNT, CDR2 YENEEA. The V gene end was trimmed by 0 bases and the J gene end by 6 bases; junction bases not matched to a gene: 4.

The chain joins TRBV5-1 to TRBJ1-4; 9 bases align to TRBD1. The CDR3 is 15 residues long. V shed 1 base, J shed 4 bases, and the junction held 2 bases outside the gene matches. Germline loops: CDR1 SGHRS, CDR2 YFSETQ. The CDR3 reads CASSLNRGLNEKLFF. The CDR3 DNA is TGCGCCAGCAGCTTGAACAGGGGGCTTAATGAAAAACTGTTTTTT.

This chain connects TRBV7-9 to TRBJ1-2; a possible D gene is TRBD1 (6 bases). V was trimmed by 5 bases and J by 4 bases, leaving 14 bases between them. CDR1 is SEHNR and CDR2 is FQNEAQ in the germline V gene (reference sequence). CDR3 length: 14 residues. The CDR3 sequence: CASSPRDTFYGYTF. The CDR3 nucleotides read TGTGCCAGCAGCCCTCGGGACACTTTCTATGGCTACACCTTC.

The chain joins TRBV30 to TRBJ1-6; D unresolved. Germline CDR1 and CDR2: GTSNPN and SVGIG (reference sequence). V shed 0 bases and J shed 5 bases, with 8 bases lying between them. The CDR3 has 14 amino acids. CDR3 region: CAWSVLGHNSPLHF. Here the CDR3 DNA reads TGTGCCTGGAGTGTACTTGGTCATAATTCACCCCTCCACTTT.